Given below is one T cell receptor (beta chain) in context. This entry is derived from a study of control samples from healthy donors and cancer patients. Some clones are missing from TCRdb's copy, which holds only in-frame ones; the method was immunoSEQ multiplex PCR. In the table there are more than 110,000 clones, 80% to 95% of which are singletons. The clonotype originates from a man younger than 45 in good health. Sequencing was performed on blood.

CDR3 in amino acids: CASSQPGLAGYTF. Written as DNA, the CDR3 is TGCGCCAGCAGCCAACCAGGATTGGCGGGCTACACCTTC. This chain connects TRBV4-1 to TRBJ1-2; unclear D gene. This CDR3 has 13 amino acids. V dropped 2 bases and J dropped 8 bases, with 12 bases sitting between them. The germline V gene encodes CDR1 MGHRA and CDR2 YSYEKL.